The sequence of this TCR beta chain was determined in a study of T cell repertoires in cytomegalovirus infection. TCRdb re-derived calls from the reads in MiXCR, one entry per CDR3 protein. The repertoire includes around 740,000 distinct CDR3 sequences, approximately 40% of them detected once, and around 3% sits in the top ten. The germline CDR1 and CDR2 sequences are MNHEY and SVGEGT. The trim removed 6 bases at V and 4 bases at J, leaving 5 bases unmatched. The CDR3 covers 14 residues. This chain connects TRBV6-2 or TRBV6-3 to TRBJ2-2, with 7 bases identical to TRBD1. The material sequenced was PBMCs. This sequence originates from a human donor in good health (CMV status not recorded). Some clones in this sample may be carry-over from other donors' samples. CDR3 DNA: TGTGCCAGCAGAAAAGGGGGCAGCACCGGGGAGCTGTTTTTT. As protein: CASRKGGSTGELFF.